The clone carrying this T cell receptor (beta chain) was picked up a small number of times. The data were taken from a study of blood T cell repertoires in COVID-19. Original analysis: Researchers report that nucleated cell counts were estimated from reference gene primer amplification. Some clones are missing from TCRdb's copy, which holds only in-frame ones; the method was immunoSEQ multiplex PCR. V and J calls and clone size are copied from that table; D and trimming were computed from the DNA. In the table there are approximately 150,000 clones, about 83% of which are singletons. The germline V gene encodes CDR1 SGHTA and CDR2 FQGNSA. V lost 6 bases to trimming and J lost 7 bases; unmatched junction nucleotides: 2. The CDR3 runs 12 residues.

The chain links TRBV7-2 to TRBJ1-4; 7 bases match TRBD1. Sequenced material: peripheral blood. The source of this sequence is a woman aged 80 or over with acute or convalescent COVID-19. The DNA for the CDR3 is TGTGCCAGCAGTCAGGGGGTTGAAAAACTGTTTTTT. Translated: CASSQGVEKLFF.